The source of this T cell receptor (beta chain) is a study of blood T cell repertoires in COVID-19. Measured with immunoSEQ multiplex PCR; TCRdb has only the in-frame clones, and not every one. Found here are around 130,000 clones, about 75% of them singletons; the top ten hold around 20%. V lost 7 bases and J 8 bases, leaving 11 bases between the germline ends. The length of the CDR3 is 11 residues. Germline CDR1 is MNHEY and CDR2 is SVGAGI. The V and J genes are TRBV6-5 and TRBJ1-2, with a weak D call TRBD1 (5 bases). The TCR originated in a man older than 75 with acute or convalescent COVID-19. What was sequenced was peripheral blood. The DNA for the CDR3 is TGTGCCAGCACCGGGGGGAGGGGCTACACCTTC. This translates into CASTGGRGYTF.